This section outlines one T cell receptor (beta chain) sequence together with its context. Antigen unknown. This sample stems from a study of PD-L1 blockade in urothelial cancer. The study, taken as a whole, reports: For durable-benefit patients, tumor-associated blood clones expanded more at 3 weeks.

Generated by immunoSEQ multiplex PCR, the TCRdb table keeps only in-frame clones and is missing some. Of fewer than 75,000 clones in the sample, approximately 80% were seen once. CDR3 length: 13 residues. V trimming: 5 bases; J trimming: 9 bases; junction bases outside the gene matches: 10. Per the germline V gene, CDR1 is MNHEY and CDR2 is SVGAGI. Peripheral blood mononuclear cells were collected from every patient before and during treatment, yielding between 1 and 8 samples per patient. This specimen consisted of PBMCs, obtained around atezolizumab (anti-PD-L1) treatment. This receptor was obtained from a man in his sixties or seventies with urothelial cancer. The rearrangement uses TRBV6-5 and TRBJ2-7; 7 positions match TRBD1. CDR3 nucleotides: TGTGCCAGCAGTCAAGACAGGGCGTGGGGGCAGTACTTC. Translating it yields CASSQDRAWGQYF.